A selection of T cell receptor beta chains follows, all from one sample in a study of OX40 agonist ivuxolimab in advanced cancers. This table comes from immunoSEQ multiplex PCR, and its TCRdb copy is limited to in-frame clones, with some not included. The sample comprises about 15,000 clones, about 86% of which are singletons, and 0.6% to 0.7% rests with the top ten. Source: CD4+ or CD8+ T cells sorted from blood, taken in a trial of the OX40 agonist ivuxolimab. These receptors were collected from an adult with an advanced solid tumor such as melanoma, head and neck, liver or kidney cancer. Both conserved end residues are part of each CDR3. D genes are given only for firm matches. Clone sizes are given selectively: once, few, many, or a class where the clone is expanded.

CDR3 DNA: TGTGCCAGCAGCTTAGGGAGGTCAGAAAATCAGCCCCAGCATTTT
CDR3 protein: CASSLGRSENQPQHF
V gene: TRBV7-9
D gene: -
J gene: TRBJ1-5
clone size: -

CDR3 DNA: TGTGCCAGCGGGGTGGAAAGGATAACTGAAGCTTTCTTT
CDR3 protein: CASGVERITEAFF
V gene: TRBV6-5
D gene: -
J gene: TRBJ1-1
clone size: -

CDR3 DNA: TGTGCCAGTAGTATGGGAAGGGGTGGCAATCAGCCCCAGCATTTT
CDR3 protein: CASSMGRGGNQPQHF
V gene: TRBV19
D gene: -
J gene: TRBJ1-5
clone size: -

CDR3 DNA: TGTGCCAGCAGCTTAGATACGGGAAACACCATATATTTT
CDR3 protein: CASSLDTGNTIYF
V gene: TRBV7-2
D gene: -
J gene: TRBJ1-3
clone size: -

CDR3 DNA: TGTGCCAGCACCCAAGGGGGGGATTCACCCCTCCACTTT
CDR3 protein: CASTQGGDSPLHF
V gene: TRBV6-5
D gene: -
J gene: TRBJ1-6
clone size: once

CDR3 DNA: TGTGCCAGCAGCTTAGGGTGGGATAATTCACCCCTCCACTTT
CDR3 protein: CASSLGWDNSPLHF
V gene: TRBV5-6
D gene: -
J gene: TRBJ1-6
clone size: medium-sized

CDR3 DNA: TGTGCCAGCAGCCAGACCACTGGGGGACTAGCGGGAGTCTTAAATGAGCAGTTCTTC
CDR3 protein: CASSQTTGGLAGVLNEQFF
V gene: TRBV4-2
D gene: TRBD2
J gene: TRBJ2-1
clone size: -

CDR3 DNA: TGTGCTAGTGGTTTGGGGACAGGATATAATTCACCCCTCCACTTT
CDR3 protein: CASGLGTGYNSPLHF
V gene: TRBV12-5
D gene: TRBD1
J gene: TRBJ1-6
clone size: -

CDR3 DNA: TGTGCCAGCAGCAGAGACATGTGGGGCTATGGCTACACCTTC
CDR3 protein: CASSRDMWGYGYTF
V gene: TRBV5-8
D gene: -
J gene: TRBJ1-2
clone size: -

CDR3 DNA: TGTGCCAGCAGCCCCAGCGGGAGCGGCGCCGGGGAGCTGTTTTTT
CDR3 protein: CASSPSGSGAGELFF
V gene: TRBV6-6
D gene: TRBD2
J gene: TRBJ2-2
clone size: -

CDR3 DNA: TGTGCCAGCAGCGTAGGCCCGGGTCACACTGAAGCTTTCTTT
CDR3 protein: CASSVGPGHTEAFF
V gene: TRBV9
D gene: -
J gene: TRBJ1-1
clone size: -

CDR3 DNA: TGCAGCGTTGGGTTTGGGGTAAACACTGAAGCTTTCTTT
CDR3 protein: CSVGFGVNTEAFF
V gene: TRBV29-1
D gene: -
J gene: TRBJ1-1
clone size: -

CDR3 DNA: TGTGCCAGCAAAATTAGCGGAACTAGCACAGATACGCAGTATTTT
CDR3 protein: CASKISGTSTDTQYF
V gene: TRBV6-4
D gene: -
J gene: TRBJ2-3
clone size: -

CDR3 DNA: TGTGCCAGCAGTCACAGGGCGAACACTGAAGCTTTCTTT
CDR3 protein: CASSHRANTEAFF
V gene: TRBV6-4
D gene: -
J gene: TRBJ1-1
clone size: -

CDR3 DNA: TGTGCCAGCAGACCGACCGGGACAGGGCTCAATGAGCAGTTCTTC
CDR3 protein: CASRPTGTGLNEQFF
V gene: TRBV7-3
D gene: TRBD1
J gene: TRBJ2-1
clone size: -

CDR3 DNA: TGTGCCACCAGCAGAGGGGCGGTCCAAGAGACCCAGTACTTC
CDR3 protein: CATSRGAVQETQYF
V gene: TRBV15
D gene: -
J gene: TRBJ2-5
clone size: -

CDR3 DNA: TGCGCCAGCAGCAGATCCGGGACTCGGGAGACCCAGTACTTC
CDR3 protein: CASSRSGTRETQYF
V gene: TRBV5-1
D gene: -
J gene: TRBJ2-5
clone size: -

CDR3 DNA: TGCGCCAGCAGCTTGGCCGGGACAGGGGGTGGCTACACCTTC
CDR3 protein: CASSLAGTGGGYTF
V gene: TRBV5-1
D gene: TRBD1
J gene: TRBJ1-2
clone size: -

CDR3 DNA: TGCGCCAGCAGCTTGGTTGGACCGAGGACCAATCAGCCCCAGCATTTT
CDR3 protein: CASSLVGPRTNQPQHF
V gene: TRBV5-1
D gene: -
J gene: TRBJ1-5
clone size: -

CDR3 DNA: TGTGCCAGCAGGGGGTCCCAGTACGAGCAGTACTTC
CDR3 protein: CASRGSQYEQYF
V gene: TRBV28
D gene: -
J gene: TRBJ2-7
clone size: -

CDR3 DNA: TGTGCCACCAGCAGAGAGCGCAACTACGAGCAGTACTTC
CDR3 protein: CATSRERNYEQYF
V gene: TRBV15
D gene: -
J gene: TRBJ2-7
clone size: -

CDR3 DNA: TGTGCCAGCAGCCCCCGGGACAGGGGGAATATGAACACTGAAGCTTTCTTT
CDR3 protein: CASSPRDRGNMNTEAFF
V gene: TRBV7-2
D gene: TRBD1
J gene: TRBJ1-1
clone size: -

CDR3 DNA: TGCGCCAGCAGCTTGTCCAAGAGAGAGACCCAGTACTTC
CDR3 protein: CASSLSKRETQYF
V gene: TRBV5-1
D gene: -
J gene: TRBJ2-5
clone size: -

CDR3 DNA: TGTGCCAGCAAGGACAGGGGAAAGTACGAGCAGTACTTC
CDR3 protein: CASKDRGKYEQYF
V gene: TRBV2
D gene: TRBD1
J gene: TRBJ2-7
clone size: few

CDR3 DNA: TGTGCCACCAGCAGAGATCGTGGGGGGCTCGTAGGAAACACCATATATTTT
CDR3 protein: CATSRDRGGLVGNTIYF
V gene: TRBV15
D gene: -
J gene: TRBJ1-3
clone size: -

CDR3 DNA: TGCAGCGTATCCAGCGGGTCCACCGCCGGGGAGCTGTTTTTT
CDR3 protein: CSVSSGSTAGELFF
V gene: TRBV29-1
D gene: -
J gene: TRBJ2-2
clone size: -

CDR3 DNA: TGCAGCGTTCTTTGGTCGGGTAATGAAAAACTGTTTTTT
CDR3 protein: CSVLWSGNEKLFF
V gene: TRBV29-1
D gene: -
J gene: TRBJ1-4
clone size: -